This passage covers 15 T cell receptor beta chains from one sample sequenced in a study of response to subunit inactivated influenza vaccine. MiXCR, applied by TCRdb to the RT-PCR reads, yields one record per CDR3 protein. The table shows under 550,000 distinct CDR3 sequences, with approximately 7.7% occurring only once. The sample consisted of PBMCs from blood, taken around 2 years after vaccination. These receptors came from a man aged 45 to 70 who received an inactivated influenza vaccine.

The chain joins TRBV18 to TRBJ2-7; 8 positions agree with TRBD1. From germline, CDR1 is KGHSH and CDR2 LQKENI. The CDR3 is 14 amino acids. Trimming removed 3 bases from V and 7 bases from J; junction bases left unmatched: 8. The CDR3 reads CASSPRQGAREQYF. CDR3 nucleotides: TGTGCCAGCTCACCGCGGCAGGGGGCGCGTGAGCAGTACTTC.

This clonotype was recorded many times. The chain recombines TRBV10-3 with TRBJ2-2; 8 positions match TRBD1. Germline loops: CDR1 ENHRY, CDR2 SYGVKD. Losses at the gene ends were 3 bases for V and 4 bases for J; bases not matched to a gene: 4. The CDR3 runs 15 residues. The chain's CDR3 is CAISDSTGVTGELFF. CDR3 DNA: TGTGCCATCAGTGACTCGACAGGGGTCACCGGGGAGCTGTTTTTT.

This clonotype was counted ten times or more. The chain links TRBV12-3 or TRBV12-4 to TRBJ1-1; D call uncertain. The ends were cut back, 2 bases at V and 4 bases at J, with 8 bases in the middle. The length of the CDR3 is 13 residues. The CDR3 sequence: CASSLQEGTEAFF. For the CDR3, the DNA is TGTGCCAGCAGTTTACAGGAGGGCACTGAAGCTTTCTTT.

This clonotype was observed many times. The chain carries TRBV12-3 or TRBV12-4 and TRBJ1-5; D is undetermined. Trimming stripped 4 bases from V and 6 bases from J, with 7 bases between. The CDR3 is 12 residues long. CDR3 protein: CASSYPGQPQHF. The DNA for the CDR3 is TGTGCCAGCAGTTATCCGGGTCAGCCCCAGCATTTT.

This clonotype was found a few times. V and J are TRBV2 and TRBJ2-2, with TRBD2 identical over 8 bases. The CDR3 runs to 15 residues. J lost 0 bases, V lost 7 bases, and 4 bases had no gene match. The V gene's germline CDR1 is SNHLY and CDR2 FYNNEI. The chain's CDR3 is CASKGSGANTGELFF. The CDR3 nucleotides read TGTGCCAGCAAGGGTAGCGGGGCGAACACCGGGGAGCTGTTTTTT.

The rearrangement joins TRBV4-1 to TRBJ2-2; 11 bases are shared with TRBD2. Per germline, CDR1 MGHRA and CDR2 YSYEKL. The trim removed 2 bases at V and 4 bases at J, leaving 3 bases unmatched. The CDR3 totals 16 residues. The CDR3 DNA reads as TGCGCCAGCAGCCAACTTAGCGGGAGGGGCACCGGGGAGCTGTTTTTT. Translation: CASSQLSGRGTGELFF.

This clonotype was seen at least ten times. V is TRBV3-1 and J is TRBJ2-7; D remains ambiguous. Per germline, CDR1 LGHDT and CDR2 YNNKEL (reference sequence). V gave up 4 bases and J gave up 10 bases, with 17 bases separating them. The CDR3 contains 13 residues. CDR3: CASSPASRSLQYF. For the CDR3, the DNA is TGTGCCAGCAGCCCCGCGTCGCGATCGTTACAGTACTTC.

The V and J genes are TRBV6-2 or TRBV6-3 and TRBJ2-2; TRBD1 matches 8 bases. The CDR3 is made up of 16 amino acids. V shed 9 bases, J shed 0 bases, and the junction held 9 bases outside the gene matches. Germline V lookup: CDR1 MNHEY, CDR2 SVGEGT. CDR3 protein: CASRQGPESNTGELFF. Here the CDR3 DNA reads TGTGCCAGTAGACAGGGGCCCGAATCGAACACCGGGGAGCTGTTTTTT.

Many counts were recorded for this clonotype. This sequence joins TRBV7-9 and TRBJ1-6, with D unclear. Trimming left V 3 bases short and J 5 bases short, with 5 bases between. CDR1 is SEHNR, CDR2 FQNEAQ, per germline (reference sequence). The CDR3 runs to 13 residues. CDR3 DNA: TGTGCCAGCAGCTTGGCGGATAATTCACCCCTCCACTTT. Its protein is CASSLADNSPLHF.

This clonotype was recorded many times. The V call is TRBV12-3 or TRBV12-4, the J call TRBJ2-7; 8 nucleotides agree with TRBD2. V lost 1 base and J lost 3; bases outside the gene matches: 5. This CDR3 spans 15 amino acids. CDR3 coding DNA: TGTGCCAGCAGTTTAGAAGGGCTAGCGGGCTACGAGCAGTACTTC. As protein: CASSLEGLAGYEQYF.

This clonotype was picked up many times. The gene calls are TRBV19 and TRBJ2-1; perhaps D is TRBD1 or TRBD2 (5 bases each). CDR1 and CDR2 (germline): LNHDA, SQIVND (reference sequence). CDR3 length equals 15 residues. V was trimmed by 1 base and J by 2 bases, leaving 9 bases between them. The CDR3 DNA follows: TGTGCCAGTAGTATAGGTAGGGGACCCTACAATGAGCAGTTCTTC. It yields the protein CASSIGRGPYNEQFF. The full variable domain, its missing parts supplied by reference TRBV19 and TRBJ2-1, is DGGITQSPKYLFRKEGQNVTLSCEQNLNHDAMYWYRQDPGQGLRLIYYSQIVNDFQKGDIAEGYSVSREKKESFPLTVTSAQKNPTAFYLCASSIGRGPYNEQFFGPGTRLTVL.

The V gene is TRBV7-3, the J gene TRBJ2-1, with 9 bases matching TRBD1. Germline CDR1 SGHTA, CDR2 FQGTGA. This CDR3 spans 18 amino acids. The V gene end was trimmed by 1 base and the J gene end by 2 bases; junction bases not matched to a gene: 9. The CDR3 here is CASSLNPGQGRAYNEQFF. The CDR3 DNA is TGTGCCAGCAGCTTAAATCCGGGACAGGGAAGGGCCTACAATGAGCAGTTCTTC.

This clonotype was counted ten times or more. The rearrangement uses TRBV29-1 and TRBJ2-3; 10 positions match TRBD2. V shed 7 bases, J shed 3 bases, and the junction held 10 bases outside the gene matches. CDR1 is SQVTM and CDR2 is ANQGSEA in the germline V gene. This CDR3 is built from 15 residues. The CDR3 DNA reads as TGCAGCGCTGGGGCTAGCGGGAGTAGGACAGATACGCAGTATTTT. Protein product: CSAGASGSRTDTQYF.

This clonotype showed up just a few times. The chain uses TRBV9 and TRBJ1-5; 8 bases are a match to TRBD1. Per germline, CDR1 SGDLS and CDR2 YYNGEE. The CDR3 has 17 amino acids. J gave up 0 bases and V 3 bases, and 8 bases lay outside the gene matches. CDR3 sequence (DNA): TGTGCCAGCAGCGACGGGACAGGCGATTATAGCAATCAGCCCCAGCATTTT. Its translation is CASSDGTGDYSNQPQHF.

This clonotype turned up a few times. The CDR3 coding sequence is TGTGCCAGCAGCCCAGCGGGGGCCAACACAGATACGCAGTATTTT. It translates to CASSPAGANTDTQYF. J is TRBJ2-3 and V is TRBV9; 8 positions match TRBD2. Germline CDR1 is SGDLS and CDR2 is YYNGEE. V was clipped by 4 bases and J by 2 bases; unmatched bases: 6. This CDR3 spans 15 amino acids.